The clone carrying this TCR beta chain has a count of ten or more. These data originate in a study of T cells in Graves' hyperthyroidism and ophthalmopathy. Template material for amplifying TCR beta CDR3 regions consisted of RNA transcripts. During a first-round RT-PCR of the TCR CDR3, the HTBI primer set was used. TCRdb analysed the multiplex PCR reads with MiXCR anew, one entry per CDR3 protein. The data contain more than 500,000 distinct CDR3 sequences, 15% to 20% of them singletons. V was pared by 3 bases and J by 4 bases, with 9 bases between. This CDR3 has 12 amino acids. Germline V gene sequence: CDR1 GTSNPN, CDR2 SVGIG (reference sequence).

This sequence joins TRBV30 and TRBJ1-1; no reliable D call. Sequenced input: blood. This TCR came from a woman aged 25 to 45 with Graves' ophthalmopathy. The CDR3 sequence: CAWSPGTTEAFF. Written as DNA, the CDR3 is TGTGCCTGGAGCCCGGGTACCACTGAAGCTTTCTTT.